This T cell receptor beta chain is from a study of blood T cell repertoires in COVID-19. Study at large: Sites across the United States, Italy and Spain contributed samples from acute and convalescent COVID-19. Sample material is recorded as cDNA or gDNA derived from T cells, B-cell-depleted T cells, or PBMCs.

The CDR3 extends over 18 amino acids. Germline V lookup: CDR1 MNHEY, CDR2 SVGEGT. Trimming cost V 2 bases and J 0 bases; bases outside gene matches: 7. Some clones are missing from TCRdb's copy, which holds only in-frame ones; the method was immunoSEQ multiplex PCR. The sample contains 130,000 or so clones, roughly 86% of which appear only once. The TCR was taken from a woman in her sixties or seventies with acute or convalescent COVID-19. Sequenced: peripheral blood. V usage is TRBV6-2 or TRBV6-3 and J usage is TRBJ2-1; 10 bases line up with TRBD2. This CDR3 reads CASSYSLAGASSYNEQFF. The CDR3, as DNA: TGTGCCAGCAGTTACAGCCTAGCGGGGGCTAGCTCCTACAATGAGCAGTTCTTC.